This T cell receptor (beta chain) was retrieved from a study of blood T cell repertoires in COVID-19. Study information: T cells, B-cell-depleted T cells, or PBMCs supplied cDNA or gDNA.

Per the authors' pipeline: Using reference gene primer amplification, nucleated cell counts were estimated. Measured with immunoSEQ multiplex PCR; TCRdb has only the in-frame clones, and not every one. V and J calls plus clone size are reproduced from that table; the DNA served to infer D and trimming. The data show a few hundred thousand clones, around 90% seen once. The TCR originated in a woman aged 60-70 years with COVID-19, enrolled during active disease. Sample: peripheral blood.

CDR3 DNA sequence: TGTGCCAGCAGCCAAGGTCGGGGGGGTGAGCAGTTCTTC. This translates into CASSQGRGGEQFF. The gene calls are TRBV14 and TRBJ2-1; TRBD2 aligns across 8 bases. Looked up from germline, CDR1 is SGHDN and CDR2 is FVKESK. V lost 1 base and J lost 9; bases outside the gene matches: 2. The CDR3 is 13 residues long.